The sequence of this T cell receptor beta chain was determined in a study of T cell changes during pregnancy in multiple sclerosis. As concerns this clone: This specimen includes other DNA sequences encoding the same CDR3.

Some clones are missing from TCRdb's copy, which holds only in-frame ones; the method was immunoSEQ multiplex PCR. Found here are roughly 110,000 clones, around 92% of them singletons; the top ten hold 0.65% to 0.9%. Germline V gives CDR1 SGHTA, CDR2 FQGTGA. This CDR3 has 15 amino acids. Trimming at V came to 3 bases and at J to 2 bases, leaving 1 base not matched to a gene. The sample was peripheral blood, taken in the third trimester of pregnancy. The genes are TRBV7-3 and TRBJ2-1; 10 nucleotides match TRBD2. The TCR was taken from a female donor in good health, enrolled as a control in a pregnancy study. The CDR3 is CASSLSGGAYNEQFF. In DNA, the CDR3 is TGTGCCAGCAGCTTGAGCGGGGGGGCCTACAATGAGCAGTTCTTC.